A single T cell receptor beta chain is shown here with its context. This may be a read error, as it is one base from a much larger clone. TCR beta libraries were built with iRepertoire HTBI primers and Arm-PCR of CDR3 regions. TCRdb passed the multiplex PCR reads through MiXCR, listing each CDR3 protein once. The sample holds 350,000 to 500,000 distinct CDR3 sequences, 16% seen once. Time point meaning: newly diagnosed GD, antithyroid drugs for less than 3 months. RNA isolated from PBMCs was used to make the TCR library. Diagnoses of Graves' disease were made by American Thyroid Association guidelines. This sample was included in a study of regulatory T cells in long-lasting Graves disease. The CDR3 sequence is 15 residues long. CDR1 and CDR2 (germline): LGHDT, YNNKEL (reference sequence). After removal of 11 bases from V and 3 bases from J, the junction contained 12 bases not matched to a gene. This sample was shared with a second study, whose subject was T cells in Graves' hyperthyroidism and ophthalmopathy. In that study: Peripheral blood also featured most of the thyroid clonotypes expanded above 0.001. A model of 13 V-J features distinguished ophthalmopathy from stable hyperthyroidism.

This specimen consisted of peripheral blood mononuclear cells (PBMCs), obtained at new diagnosis, from a patient treated with antithyroid drugs. The chain links TRBV3-1 to TRBJ1-1; TRBD1 agrees at 10 bases. The sequence derives from a woman younger than 45 with Graves disease. In DNA form, the CDR3 reads TGTGCCGGCCGGCGGACAGGGGGACGGTACACTGAAGCTTTCTTT. This gives the protein CAGRRTGGRYTEAFF. Combining the CDR3 with reference TRBV3-1 and TRBJ1-1 gives the whole variable domain DTAVSQTPKYLVTQMGNDKSIKCEQNLGHDTMYWYKQDSKKFLKIMFSYNNKELIINETVPNRFSPKSPDKAHLNLHINSLELGDSAVYFCAGRRTGGRYTEAFFGQGTRLTVV.